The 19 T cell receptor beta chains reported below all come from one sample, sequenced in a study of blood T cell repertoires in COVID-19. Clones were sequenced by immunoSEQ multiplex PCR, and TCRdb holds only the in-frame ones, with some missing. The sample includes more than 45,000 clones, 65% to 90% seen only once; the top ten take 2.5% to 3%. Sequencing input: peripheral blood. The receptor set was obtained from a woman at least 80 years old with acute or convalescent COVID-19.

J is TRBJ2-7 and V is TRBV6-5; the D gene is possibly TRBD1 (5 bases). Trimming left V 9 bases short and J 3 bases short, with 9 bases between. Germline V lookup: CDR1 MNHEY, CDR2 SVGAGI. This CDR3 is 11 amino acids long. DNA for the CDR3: TGTGCCAGTGGAAGGGGCTACGAGCAGTACTTC. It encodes CASGRGYEQYF.

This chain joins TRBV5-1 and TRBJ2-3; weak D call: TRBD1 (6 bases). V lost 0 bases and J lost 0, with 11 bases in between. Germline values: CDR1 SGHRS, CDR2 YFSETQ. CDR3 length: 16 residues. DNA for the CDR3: TGCGCCAGCAGCTTGGGGAGTGGACAGAGCACAGATACGCAGTATTTT. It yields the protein CASSLGSGQSTDTQYF.

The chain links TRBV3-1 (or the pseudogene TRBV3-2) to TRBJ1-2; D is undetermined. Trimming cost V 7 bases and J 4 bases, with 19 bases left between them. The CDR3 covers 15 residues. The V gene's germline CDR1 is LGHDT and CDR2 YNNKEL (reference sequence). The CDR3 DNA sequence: TGTGCCAGCACCCCGGCGGTTGACTCGCCCTATGGCTACACCTTC. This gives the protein CASTPAVDSPYGYTF.

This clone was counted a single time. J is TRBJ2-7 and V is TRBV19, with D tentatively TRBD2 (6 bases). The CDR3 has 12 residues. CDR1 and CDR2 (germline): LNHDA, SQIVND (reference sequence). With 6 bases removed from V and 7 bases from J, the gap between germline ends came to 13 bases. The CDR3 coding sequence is TGTGCCAGTAGATCTCCACGGGGGGAGCAGTACTTC. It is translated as CASRSPRGEQYF. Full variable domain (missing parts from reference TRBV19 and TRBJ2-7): DGGITQSPKYLFRKEGQNVTLSCEQNLNHDAMYWYRQDPGQGLRLIYYSQIVNDFQKGDIAEGYSVSREKKESFPLTVTSAQKNPTAFYLCASRSPRGEQYFGPGTRLTVT.

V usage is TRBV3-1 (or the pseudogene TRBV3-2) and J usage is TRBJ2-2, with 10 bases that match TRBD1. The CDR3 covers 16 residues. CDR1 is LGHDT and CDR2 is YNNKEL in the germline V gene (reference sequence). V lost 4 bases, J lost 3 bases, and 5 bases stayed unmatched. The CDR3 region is CASSLRQGADTGELFF. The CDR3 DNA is TGTGCCAGCAGCCTTAGACAGGGGGCAGACACCGGGGAGCTGTTTTTT.

The CDR3 nucleotides read TGCGCCAGCAGCCAAGGCGTAGCGGGGGTCTCCTACGAGCAGTACTTC. It translates to CASSQGVAGVSYEQYF. The chain uses TRBV4-1 and TRBJ2-7; 9 nucleotides line up with TRBD2. CDR1 MGHRA and CDR2 YSYEKL come from the germline V gene. CDR3 length equals 16 residues. V lost 1 base, J lost 0 bases, and 4 bases stayed unmatched.

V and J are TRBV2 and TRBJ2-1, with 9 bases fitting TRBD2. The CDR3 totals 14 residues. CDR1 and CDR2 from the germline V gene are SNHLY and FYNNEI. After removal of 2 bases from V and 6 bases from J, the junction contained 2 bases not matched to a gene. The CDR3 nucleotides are TGTGCCAGCAGTGAAAGGACTAGCGCCAATGAGCAGTTCTTC. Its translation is CASSERTSANEQFF.

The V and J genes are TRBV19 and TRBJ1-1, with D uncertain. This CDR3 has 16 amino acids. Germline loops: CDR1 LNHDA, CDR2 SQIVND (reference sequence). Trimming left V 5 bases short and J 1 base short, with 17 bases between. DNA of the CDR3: TGTGCCAGTAGTGATCAGGTCCTGCCCTCGAACACTGAAGCTTTCTTT. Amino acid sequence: CASSDQVLPSNTEAFF.

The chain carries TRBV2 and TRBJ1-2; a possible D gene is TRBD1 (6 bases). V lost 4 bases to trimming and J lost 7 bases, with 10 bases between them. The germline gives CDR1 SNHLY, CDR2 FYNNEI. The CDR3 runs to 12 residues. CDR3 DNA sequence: TGTGCCAGCAGTGGGCAGGGGTTTGGCTACACCTTC. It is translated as CASSGQGFGYTF.

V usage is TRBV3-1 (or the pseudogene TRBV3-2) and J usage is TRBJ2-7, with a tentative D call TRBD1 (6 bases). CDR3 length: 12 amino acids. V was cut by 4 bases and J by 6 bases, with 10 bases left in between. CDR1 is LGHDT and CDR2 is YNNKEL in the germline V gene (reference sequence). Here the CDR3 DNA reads TGTGCCAGCAGCCCGCAGGGGCGCGAGCAGTACTTC. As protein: CASSPQGREQYF.

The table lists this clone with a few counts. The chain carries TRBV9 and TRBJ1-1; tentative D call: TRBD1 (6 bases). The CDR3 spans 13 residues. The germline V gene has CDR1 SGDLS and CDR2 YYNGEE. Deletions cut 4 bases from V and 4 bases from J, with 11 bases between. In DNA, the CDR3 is TGTGCCAGCAGCAGGGGGAGGGCCACTGAAGCTTTCTTT. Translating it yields CASSRGRATEAFF.

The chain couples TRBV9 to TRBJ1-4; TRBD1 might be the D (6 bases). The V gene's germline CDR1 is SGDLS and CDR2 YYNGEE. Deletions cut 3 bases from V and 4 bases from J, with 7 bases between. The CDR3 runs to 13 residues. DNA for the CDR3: TGTGCCAGCAGCGGGACAGTTAATGAAAAACTGTTTTTT. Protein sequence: CASSGTVNEKLFF. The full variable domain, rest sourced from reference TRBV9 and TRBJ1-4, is DSGVTQTPKHLITATGQRVTLRCSPRSGDLSVYWYQQSLDQGLQFLIQYYNGEERAKGNILERFSAQQFPDLHSELNLSSLELGDSALYFCASSGTVNEKLFFGSGTQLSVL.

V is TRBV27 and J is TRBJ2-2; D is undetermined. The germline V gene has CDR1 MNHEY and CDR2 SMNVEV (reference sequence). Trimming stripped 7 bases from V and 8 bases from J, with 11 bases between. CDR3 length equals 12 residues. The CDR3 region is CASNSRFGELFF. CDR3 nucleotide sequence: TGTGCCAGCAACAGCAGGTTTGGGGAGCTGTTTTTT.

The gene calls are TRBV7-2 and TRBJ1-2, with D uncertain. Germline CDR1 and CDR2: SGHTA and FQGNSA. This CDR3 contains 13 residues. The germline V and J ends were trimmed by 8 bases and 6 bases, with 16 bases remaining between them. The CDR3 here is CASAGGRNDGYTF. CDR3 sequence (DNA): TGTGCCAGCGCAGGAGGTAGAAATGATGGCTACACCTTC.

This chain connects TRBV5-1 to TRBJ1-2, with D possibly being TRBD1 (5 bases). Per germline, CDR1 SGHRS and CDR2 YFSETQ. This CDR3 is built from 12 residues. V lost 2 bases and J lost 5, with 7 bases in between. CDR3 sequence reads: CASSLAGYGYTF. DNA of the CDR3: TGCGCCAGCAGCTTAGCAGGGTATGGCTACACCTTC.

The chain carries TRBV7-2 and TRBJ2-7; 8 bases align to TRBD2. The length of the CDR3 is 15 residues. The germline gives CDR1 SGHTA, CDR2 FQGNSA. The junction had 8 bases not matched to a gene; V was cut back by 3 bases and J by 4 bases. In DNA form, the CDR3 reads TGTGCCAGCAGCTTGCGGAACGGGGGGGTATACGAGCAGTACTTC. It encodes CASSLRNGGVYEQYF.

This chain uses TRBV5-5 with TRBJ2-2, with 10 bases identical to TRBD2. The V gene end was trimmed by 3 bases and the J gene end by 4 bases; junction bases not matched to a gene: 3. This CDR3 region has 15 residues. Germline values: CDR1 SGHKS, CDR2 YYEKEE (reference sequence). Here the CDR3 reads CASSSLAGFTGELFF. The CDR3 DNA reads TGTGCCAGCAGCTCACTAGCGGGGTTCACCGGGGAGCTGTTTTTT.

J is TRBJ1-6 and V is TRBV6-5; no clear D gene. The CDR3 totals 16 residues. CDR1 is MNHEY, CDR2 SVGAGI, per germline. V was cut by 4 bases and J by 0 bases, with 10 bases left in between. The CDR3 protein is CASSFAQSSYNSPLHF. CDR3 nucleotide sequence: TGTGCCAGCAGTTTTGCACAGAGCTCCTATAATTCACCCCTCCACTTT.

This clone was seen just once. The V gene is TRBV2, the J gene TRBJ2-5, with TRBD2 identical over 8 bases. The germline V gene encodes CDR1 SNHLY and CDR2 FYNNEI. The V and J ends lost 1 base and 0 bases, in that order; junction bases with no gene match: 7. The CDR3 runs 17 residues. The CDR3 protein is CASSEGASGGYQETQYF. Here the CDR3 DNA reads TGTGCCAGCAGTGAAGGCGCCAGCGGGGGTTACCAAGAGACCCAGTACTTC.